The clone carrying this T cell receptor (beta chain) showed up just a few times. Its antigen is as yet unknown. The protocol was immunoSEQ multiplex PCR, while the TCRdb copy is restricted to in-frame clones and leaves out a portion. The data show tens of thousands of clones, with roughly 73% seen just once and around 0.61% held by the top ten. The data stem from a study of memory CD4+ T cells and cytomegalovirus serostatus. Whole-study results and caveats: Suggested: most of the CMV-linked TCR signature lies in CD4+ memory cells.

Single viable CD3+CD4+CD8-CD45RO+ cells were sorted as the memory CD4+ T cells. Trimming removed 4 bases at V and 5 bases at J, with 9 bases between. Germline V gene sequence: CDR1 SGHNT, CDR2 YYREEE (reference sequence). The CDR3 has 12 amino acids. This chain joins TRBV5-4 and TRBJ2-5; D is unclear. The TCR was taken from an adult in good health and CMV-seronegative. The sample was memory CD4+ T cells from blood. This CDR3 is CASSRDSETQYF. The CDR3 DNA is TGTGCCAGCAGCAGAGATAGCGAGACCCAGTACTTC.